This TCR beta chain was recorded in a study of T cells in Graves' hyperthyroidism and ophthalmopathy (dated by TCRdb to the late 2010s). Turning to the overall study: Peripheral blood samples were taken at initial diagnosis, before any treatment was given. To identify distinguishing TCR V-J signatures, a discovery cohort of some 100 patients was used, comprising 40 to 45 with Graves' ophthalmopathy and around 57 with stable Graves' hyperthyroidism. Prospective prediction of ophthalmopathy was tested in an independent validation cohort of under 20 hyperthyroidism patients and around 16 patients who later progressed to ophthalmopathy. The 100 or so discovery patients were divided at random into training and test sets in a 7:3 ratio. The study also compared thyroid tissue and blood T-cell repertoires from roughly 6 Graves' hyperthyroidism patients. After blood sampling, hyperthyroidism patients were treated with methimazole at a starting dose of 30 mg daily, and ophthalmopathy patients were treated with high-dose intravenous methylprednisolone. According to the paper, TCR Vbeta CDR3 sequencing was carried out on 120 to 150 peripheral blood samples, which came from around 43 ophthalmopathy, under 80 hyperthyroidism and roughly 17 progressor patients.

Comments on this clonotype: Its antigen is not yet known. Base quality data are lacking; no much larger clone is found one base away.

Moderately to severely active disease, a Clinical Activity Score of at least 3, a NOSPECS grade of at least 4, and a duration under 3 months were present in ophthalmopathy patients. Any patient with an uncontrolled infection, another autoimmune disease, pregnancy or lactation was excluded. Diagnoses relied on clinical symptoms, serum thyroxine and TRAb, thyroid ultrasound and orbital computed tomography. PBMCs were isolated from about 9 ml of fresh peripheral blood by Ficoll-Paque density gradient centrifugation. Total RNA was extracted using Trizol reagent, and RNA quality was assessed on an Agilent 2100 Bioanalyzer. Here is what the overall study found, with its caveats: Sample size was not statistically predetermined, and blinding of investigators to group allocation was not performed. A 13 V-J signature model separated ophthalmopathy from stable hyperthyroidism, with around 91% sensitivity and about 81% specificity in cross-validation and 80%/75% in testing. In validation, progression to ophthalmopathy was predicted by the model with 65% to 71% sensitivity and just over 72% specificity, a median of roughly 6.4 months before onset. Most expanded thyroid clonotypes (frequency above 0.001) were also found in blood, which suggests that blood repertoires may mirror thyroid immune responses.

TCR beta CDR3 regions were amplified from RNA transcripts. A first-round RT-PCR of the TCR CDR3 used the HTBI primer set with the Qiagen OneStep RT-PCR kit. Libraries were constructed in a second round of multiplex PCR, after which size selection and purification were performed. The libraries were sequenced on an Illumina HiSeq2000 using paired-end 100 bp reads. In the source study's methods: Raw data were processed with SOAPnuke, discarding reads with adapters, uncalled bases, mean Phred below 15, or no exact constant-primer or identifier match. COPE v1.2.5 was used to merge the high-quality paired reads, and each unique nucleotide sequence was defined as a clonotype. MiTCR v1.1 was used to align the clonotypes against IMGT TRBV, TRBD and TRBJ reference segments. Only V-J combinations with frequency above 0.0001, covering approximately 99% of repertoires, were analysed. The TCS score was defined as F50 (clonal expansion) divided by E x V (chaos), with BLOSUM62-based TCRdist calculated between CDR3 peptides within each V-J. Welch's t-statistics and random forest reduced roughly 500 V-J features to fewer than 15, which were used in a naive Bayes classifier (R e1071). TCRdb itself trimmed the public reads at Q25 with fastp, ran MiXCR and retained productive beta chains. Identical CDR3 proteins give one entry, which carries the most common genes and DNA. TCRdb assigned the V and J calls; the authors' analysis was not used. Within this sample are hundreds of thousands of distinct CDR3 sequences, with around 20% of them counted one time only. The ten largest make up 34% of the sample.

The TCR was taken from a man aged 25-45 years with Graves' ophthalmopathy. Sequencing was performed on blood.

The encoded CDR3 is CAIAGAGKEFF. The DNA sequence reads TGTGCCATCGCAGGGGCAGGGAAGGAGTTCTTT. Recombination linked TRBV10-3 to TRBJ1-1, with TRBD1 as a weak D call on 6 bases. Relative to germline, V is 8 bases shorter and J is 14 bases shorter, with 18 bases between their ends. Taken from the germline V gene, the CDR1 and CDR2 loops are ENHRY and SYGVKD. Taken from cysteine to phenylalanine, the CDR3 has 11 residues. Here the CDR3 DNA is all that survives: 33 bases in frame from base 1.